The 2 T cell receptor beta chains listed next were all sequenced from one sample in a study of shared clonotypes between healthy human individuals. The table came from immunoSEQ multiplex PCR; TCRdb's copy has only in-frame clones and leaves some out. The table includes fewer than 650,000 clones, around 78% detected once. The source material was PBMCs. These receptors were obtained from a woman between 40 and 55 years old in good health. Some clones in this sample may be carry-over from other donors' samples.

Note on this clone: Other DNA sequences in the same sample also yield this CDR3. The chain is built from TRBV30 and TRBJ2-7, with D maybe TRBD1 (5 bases). The CDR3 totals 12 residues. V lost 1 base and J lost 4, with 8 bases in between. Germline loops: CDR1 GTSNPN, CDR2 SVGIG (reference sequence). Here the CDR3 DNA reads TGTGCCTGGAGTGCAGACAGTTACGAGCAGTACTTC. Protein sequence: CAWSADSYEQYF.

This chain joins TRBV27 and TRBJ2-1, with D perhaps matching TRBD2 (6 bases). CDR1 and CDR2 (germline): MNHEY, SMNVEV (reference sequence). CDR3 size: 17 residues. Trimming pared 1 base from V and 2 bases from J, leaving 15 bases between. The CDR3 sequence: CASSLFFVSGTYNEQFF. For the CDR3, the DNA is TGTGCCAGCAGTTTATTTTTTGTTAGCGGAACCTACAATGAGCAGTTCTTC.